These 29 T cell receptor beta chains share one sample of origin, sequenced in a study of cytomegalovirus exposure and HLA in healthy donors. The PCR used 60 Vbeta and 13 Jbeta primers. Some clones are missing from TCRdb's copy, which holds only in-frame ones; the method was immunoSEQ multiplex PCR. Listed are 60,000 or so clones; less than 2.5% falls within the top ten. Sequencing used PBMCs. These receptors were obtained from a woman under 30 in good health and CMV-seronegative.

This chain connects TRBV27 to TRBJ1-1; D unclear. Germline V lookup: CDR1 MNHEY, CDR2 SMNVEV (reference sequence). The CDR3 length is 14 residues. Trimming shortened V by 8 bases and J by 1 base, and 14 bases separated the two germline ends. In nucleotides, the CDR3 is TGTGCCAGCCGAACCAACTCCGGGAACACTGAAGCTTTCTTT. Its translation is CASRTNSGNTEAFF.

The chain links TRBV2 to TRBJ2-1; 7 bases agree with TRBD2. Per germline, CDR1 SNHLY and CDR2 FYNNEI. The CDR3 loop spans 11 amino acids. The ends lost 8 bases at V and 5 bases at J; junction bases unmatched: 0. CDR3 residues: CASAGDNEQFF. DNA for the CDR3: TGTGCCAGCGCGGGGGACAATGAGCAGTTCTTC.

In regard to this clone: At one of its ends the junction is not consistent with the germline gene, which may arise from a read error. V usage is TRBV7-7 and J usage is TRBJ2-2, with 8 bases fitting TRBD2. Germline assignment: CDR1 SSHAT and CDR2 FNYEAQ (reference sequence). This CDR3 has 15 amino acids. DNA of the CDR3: TGTGCTAGCAGCTCAGCGGGAGCATACACCGGGGAGCTGTTTTTT. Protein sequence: CASSSAGAYTGELFF.

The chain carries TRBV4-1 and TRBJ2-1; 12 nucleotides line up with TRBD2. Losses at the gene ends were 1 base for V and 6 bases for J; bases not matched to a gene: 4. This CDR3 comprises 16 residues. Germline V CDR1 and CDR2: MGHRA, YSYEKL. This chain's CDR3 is CASSQAASGRANEQFF. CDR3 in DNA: TGCGCCAGCAGCCAAGCGGCTAGCGGGAGGGCCAATGAGCAGTTCTTC.

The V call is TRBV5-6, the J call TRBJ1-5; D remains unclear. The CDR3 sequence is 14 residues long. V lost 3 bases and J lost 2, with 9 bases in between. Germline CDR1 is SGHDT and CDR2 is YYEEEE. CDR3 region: CASSSPGRNQPQHF. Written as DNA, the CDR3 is TGTGCCAGCAGCTCCCCCGGTCGCAATCAGCCCCAGCATTTT.

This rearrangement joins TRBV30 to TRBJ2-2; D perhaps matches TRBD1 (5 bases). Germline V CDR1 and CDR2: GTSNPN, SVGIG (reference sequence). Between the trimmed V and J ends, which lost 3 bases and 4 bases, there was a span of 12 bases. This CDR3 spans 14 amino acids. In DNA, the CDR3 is TGTGCCTGGAGGGGGCTCGGAGTCACCGGGGAGCTGTTTTTT. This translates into CAWRGLGVTGELFF.

CDR3 protein: CASRGTSGAGDEQYF. The CDR3 nucleotides are TGTGCCAGCAGGGGGACTAGCGGAGCTGGGGACGAGCAGTACTTC. The rearrangement joins TRBV5-6 to TRBJ2-5; the match to TRBD2 covers 11 bases. The J call may be wrong; the DNA end is better matched by TRBJ2-7. The CDR3 covers 15 residues. The germline V gene has CDR1 SGHDT and CDR2 YYEEEE.

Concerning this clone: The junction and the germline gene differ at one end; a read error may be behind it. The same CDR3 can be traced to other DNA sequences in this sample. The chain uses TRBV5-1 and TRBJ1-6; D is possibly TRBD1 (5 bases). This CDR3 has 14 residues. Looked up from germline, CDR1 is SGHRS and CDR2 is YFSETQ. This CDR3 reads CASSPQEANSPLHF. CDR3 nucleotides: TGCGCCAGCAGTCCACAGGAAGCCAATTCACCCCTACACTTT. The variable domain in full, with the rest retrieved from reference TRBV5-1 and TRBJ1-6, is KAGVTQTPRYLIKTRGQQVTLSCSPISGHRSVSWYQQTPGQGLQFLFEYFSETQRNKGNFPGRFSGRQFSNSRSEMNVSTLELGDSALYLCASSPQEANSPLHFGNGTRLTVT.

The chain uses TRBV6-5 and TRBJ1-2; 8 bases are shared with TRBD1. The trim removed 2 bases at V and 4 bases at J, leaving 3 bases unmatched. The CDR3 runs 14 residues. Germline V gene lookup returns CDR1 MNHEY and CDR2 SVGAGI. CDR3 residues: CASSYTGGSYGYTF. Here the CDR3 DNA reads TGTGCCAGCAGTTACACAGGGGGAAGCTATGGCTACACCTTC.

This CDR3 reads CASSRASGASNYGYTF. The CDR3 DNA follows: TGCGCCAGCAGCCGGGCATCAGGGGCTTCTAACTATGGCTACACCTTC. The genes are TRBV4-1 and TRBJ1-2; a weak D match, TRBD1 (6 bases). The CDR3 consists of 16 residues. Germline values: CDR1 MGHRA, CDR2 YSYEKL. Trimming pared 4 bases from V and 0 bases from J, leaving 15 bases between.

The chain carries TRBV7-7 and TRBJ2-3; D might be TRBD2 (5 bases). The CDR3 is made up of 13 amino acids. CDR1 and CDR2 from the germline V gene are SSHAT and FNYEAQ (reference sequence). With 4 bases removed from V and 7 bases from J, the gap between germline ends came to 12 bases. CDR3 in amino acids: CASSSDSYNTQYF. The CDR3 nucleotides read TGTGCCAGCAGCTCGGACTCTTACAATACGCAGTATTTT. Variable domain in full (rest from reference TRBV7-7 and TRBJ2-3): GAGVSQSPRYKVTKRGQDVTLRCDPISSHATLYWYQQALGQGPEFLTYFNYEAQPDKSGLPSDRFSAERPEGSISTLTIQRTEQRDSAMYRCASSSDSYNTQYFGPGTRLTVL.

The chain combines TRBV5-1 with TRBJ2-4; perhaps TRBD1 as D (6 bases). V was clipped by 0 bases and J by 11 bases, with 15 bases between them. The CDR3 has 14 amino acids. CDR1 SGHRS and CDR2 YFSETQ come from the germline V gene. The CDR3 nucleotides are TGCGCCAGCAGCTTGGCGGTCAGGGACACTCTTCAGTACTTC. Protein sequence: CASSLAVRDTLQYF.

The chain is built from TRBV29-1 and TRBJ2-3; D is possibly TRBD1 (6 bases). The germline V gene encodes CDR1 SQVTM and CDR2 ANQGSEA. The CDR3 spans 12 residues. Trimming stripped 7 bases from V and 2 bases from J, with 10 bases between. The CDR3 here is CSADRPTDTQYF. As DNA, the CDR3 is TGCAGCGCGGACAGACCCACAGATACGCAGTATTTT.

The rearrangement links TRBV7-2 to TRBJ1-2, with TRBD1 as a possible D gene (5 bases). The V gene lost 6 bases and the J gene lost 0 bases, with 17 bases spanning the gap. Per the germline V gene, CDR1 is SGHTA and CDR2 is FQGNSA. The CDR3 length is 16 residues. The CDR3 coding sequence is TGTGCCAGCAGTCTTATTGCTGGGGGGGCTAACTATGGCTACACCTTC. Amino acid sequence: CASSLIAGGANYGYTF. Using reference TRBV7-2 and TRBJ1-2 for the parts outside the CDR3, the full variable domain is GAGVSQSPSNKVTEKGKDVELRCDPISGHTALYWYRQSLGQGLEFLIYFQGNSAPDKSGLPSDRFSAERTGGSVSTLTIQRTQQEDSAVYLCASSLIAGGANYGYTFGSGTRLTVV.

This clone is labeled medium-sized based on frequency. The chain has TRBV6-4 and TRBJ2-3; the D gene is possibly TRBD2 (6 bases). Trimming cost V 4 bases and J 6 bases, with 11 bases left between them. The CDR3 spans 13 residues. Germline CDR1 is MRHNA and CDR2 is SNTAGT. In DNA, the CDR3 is TGTGCCAGCAGTGCGCTAGCGACTGATACGCAGTATTTT. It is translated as CASSALATDTQYF.

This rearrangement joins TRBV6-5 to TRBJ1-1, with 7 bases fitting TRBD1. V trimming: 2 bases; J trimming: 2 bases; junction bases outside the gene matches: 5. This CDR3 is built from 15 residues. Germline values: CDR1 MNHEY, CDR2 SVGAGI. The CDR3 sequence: CASSYGGGSNTEAFF. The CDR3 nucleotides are TGTGCCAGCAGTTACGGAGGGGGCTCTAACACTGAAGCTTTCTTT.

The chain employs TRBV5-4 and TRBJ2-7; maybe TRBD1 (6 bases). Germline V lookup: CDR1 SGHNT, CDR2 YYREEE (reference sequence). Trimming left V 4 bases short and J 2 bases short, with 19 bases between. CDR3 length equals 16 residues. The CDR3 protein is CASSTRDNIPTYEQYF. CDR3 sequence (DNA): TGTGCCAGCAGCACTCGGGACAACATTCCGACCTACGAGCAGTACTTC.

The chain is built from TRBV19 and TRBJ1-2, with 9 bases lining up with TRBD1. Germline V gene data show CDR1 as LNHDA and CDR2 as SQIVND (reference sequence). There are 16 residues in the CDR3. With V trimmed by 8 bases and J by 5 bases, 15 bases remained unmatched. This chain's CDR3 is CASGTGGSSISYGYTF. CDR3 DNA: TGTGCCAGTGGAACAGGGGGCTCATCAATCAGTTATGGCTACACCTTC.

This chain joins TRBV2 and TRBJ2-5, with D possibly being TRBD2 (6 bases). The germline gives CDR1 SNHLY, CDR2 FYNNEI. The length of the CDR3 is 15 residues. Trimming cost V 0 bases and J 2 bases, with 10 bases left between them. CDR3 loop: CASSEAPRGQETQYF. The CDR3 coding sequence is TGTGCCAGCAGTGAAGCGCCCCGGGGGCAAGAGACCCAGTACTTC.

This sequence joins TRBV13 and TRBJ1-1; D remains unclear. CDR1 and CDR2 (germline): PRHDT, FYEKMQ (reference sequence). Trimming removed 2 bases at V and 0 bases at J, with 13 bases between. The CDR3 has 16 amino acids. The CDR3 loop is CASSLFNAQLNTEAFF. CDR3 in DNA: TGTGCCAGCAGCTTATTTAATGCACAATTGAACACTGAAGCTTTCTTT. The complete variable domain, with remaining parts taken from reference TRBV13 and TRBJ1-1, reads AAGVIQSPRHLIKEKRETATLKCYPIPRHDTVYWYQQGPGQDPQFLISFYEKMQSDKGSIPDRFSAQQFSDYHSELNMSSLELGDSALYFCASSLFNAQLNTEAFFGQGTRLTVV.

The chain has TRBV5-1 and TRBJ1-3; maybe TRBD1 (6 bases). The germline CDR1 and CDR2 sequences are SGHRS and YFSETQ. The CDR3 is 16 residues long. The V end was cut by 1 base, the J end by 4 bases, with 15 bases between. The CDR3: CASSLIAGAGGNTIYF. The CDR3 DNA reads TGCGCCAGCAGCTTGATAGCAGGGGCAGGGGGAAACACCATATATTTT.

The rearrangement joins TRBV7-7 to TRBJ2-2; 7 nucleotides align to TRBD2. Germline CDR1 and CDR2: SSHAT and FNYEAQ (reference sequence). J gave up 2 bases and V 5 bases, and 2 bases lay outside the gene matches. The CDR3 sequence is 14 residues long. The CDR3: CASSRDYNTGELFF. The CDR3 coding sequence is TGTGCCAGCAGCCGGGACTATAACACCGGGGAGCTGTTTTTT. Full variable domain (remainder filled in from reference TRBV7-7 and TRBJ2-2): GAGVSQSPRYKVTKRGQDVTLRCDPISSHATLYWYQQALGQGPEFLTYFNYEAQPDKSGLPSDRFSAERPEGSISTLTIQRTEQRDSAMYRCASSRDYNTGELFFGEGSRLTVL.

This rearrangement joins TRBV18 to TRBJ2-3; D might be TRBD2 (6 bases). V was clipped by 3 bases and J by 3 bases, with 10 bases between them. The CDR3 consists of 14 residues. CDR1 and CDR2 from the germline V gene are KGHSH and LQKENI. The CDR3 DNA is TGTGCCAGCTCACCTCCGGGAGCTACAGATACGCAGTATTTT. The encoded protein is CASSPPGATDTQYF. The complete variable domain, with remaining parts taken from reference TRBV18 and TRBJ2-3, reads NAGVMQNPRHLVRRRGQEARLRCSPMKGHSHVYWYRQLPEEGLKFMVYLQKENIIDESGMPKERFSAEFPKEGPSILRIQQVVRGDSAAYFCASSPPGATDTQYFGPGTRLTVL.

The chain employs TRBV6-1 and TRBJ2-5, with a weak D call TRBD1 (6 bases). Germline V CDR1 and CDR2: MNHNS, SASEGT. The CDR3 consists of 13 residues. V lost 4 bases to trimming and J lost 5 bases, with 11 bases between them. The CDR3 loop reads CASSVDRRETQYF. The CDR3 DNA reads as TGTGCCAGCAGTGTAGACAGGCGGGAGACCCAGTACTTC.

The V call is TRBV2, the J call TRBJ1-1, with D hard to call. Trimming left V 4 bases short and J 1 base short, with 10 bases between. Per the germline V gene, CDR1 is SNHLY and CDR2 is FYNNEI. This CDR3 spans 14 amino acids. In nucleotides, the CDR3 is TGTGCCAGCAGTGTCGCCGGGTCGAACACTGAAGCTTTCTTT. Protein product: CASSVAGSNTEAFF.

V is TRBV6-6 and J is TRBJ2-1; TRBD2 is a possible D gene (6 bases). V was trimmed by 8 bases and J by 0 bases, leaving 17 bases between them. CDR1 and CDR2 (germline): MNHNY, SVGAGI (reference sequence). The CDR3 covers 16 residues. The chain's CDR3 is CASSSPSGDSYNEQFF. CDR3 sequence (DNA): TGTGCCAGCTCCTCCCCATCGGGGGACTCCTACAATGAGCAGTTCTTC.

CDR3: CASSATAHIPGGPNTGELFF. CDR3 bases: TGTGCCAGCAGCGCGACCGCTCACATACCGGGGGGGCCTAACACCGGGGAGCTGTTTTTT. The J gene is TRBJ2-2, the V gene TRBV6-4, with TRBD2 matching 8 bases. The V gene's germline CDR1 is MRHNA and CDR2 SNTAGT. Trimming took 6 bases from V and 2 from J; bases not matched to a gene: 20. The CDR3 sequence is 20 residues long.

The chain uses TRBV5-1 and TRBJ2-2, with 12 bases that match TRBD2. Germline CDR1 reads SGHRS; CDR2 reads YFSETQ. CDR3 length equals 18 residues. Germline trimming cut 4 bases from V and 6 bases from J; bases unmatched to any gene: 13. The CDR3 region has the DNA TGCGCCAGCAGCCCCCTTTCCAGGACTAGCGGGATTGCCGGGGAGCTGTTTTTT. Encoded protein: CASSPLSRTSGIAGELFF.

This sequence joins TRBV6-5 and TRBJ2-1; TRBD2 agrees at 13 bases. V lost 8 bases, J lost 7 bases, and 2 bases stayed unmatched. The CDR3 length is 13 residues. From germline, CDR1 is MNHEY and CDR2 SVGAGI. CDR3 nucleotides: TGTGCCAGCGGGACTAGCGGGATAAATGAGCAGTTCTTC. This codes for CASGTSGINEQFF.